This entry lists 12 T cell receptor beta chains sequenced from one sample in a study of blood T cell repertoires in COVID-19. Measured with immunoSEQ multiplex PCR; TCRdb has only the in-frame clones, and not every one. The table shows some 93,000 clones, with around 79% occurring only once. Material for sequencing was peripheral blood. These receptors came from a human donor in a cohort sampled during active COVID-19.

The chain carries TRBV7-2 and TRBJ2-1; 7 nucleotides align to TRBD2. The CDR3 runs 15 residues. Trimming took 2 bases from V and 4 from J; bases not matched to a gene: 5. Germline loops: CDR1 SGHTA, CDR2 FQGNSA. The CDR3 here is CASSLLPGLYNEQFF. The CDR3 nucleotides are TGTGCCAGCAGCTTACTCCCGGGACTATACAATGAGCAGTTCTTC.

The chain is built from TRBV24-1 and TRBJ2-1, with 7 positions matching TRBD1. Unmatched junction bases numbered 8, after V lost 4 bases and J lost 12 bases. Germline V gene lookup returns CDR1 KGHDR and CDR2 SFDVKD. This CDR3 comprises 13 residues. This CDR3 is CATSDSTGTGQFF. Here the CDR3 DNA reads TGTGCCACCAGTGACTCGACAGGGACGGGGCAGTTCTTC.

The rearrangement uses TRBV4-3 and TRBJ2-1; 8 nucleotides agree with TRBD2. The trim removed 3 bases at V and 7 bases at J, leaving 17 bases unmatched. The CDR3 length is 18 residues. The V gene's germline CDR1 is LGHNA and CDR2 YSLEER. CDR3 sequence: CASSQHPESGLVDNEQFF. The CDR3, as DNA: TGCGCCAGCAGCCAGCACCCTGAATCGGGACTAGTCGATAATGAGCAGTTCTTC.

This clone has just one count. A much larger clone lies one base from this, so it may be a read error. This same CDR3 is encoded by further DNA sequences in the sample. This chain connects TRBV2 to TRBJ2-2; D gene unclear. The CDR3 totals 13 residues. CDR1 and CDR2 (germline): SNHLY, FYNNEI. Trimming removed 4 bases from V and 1 base from J, with 4 bases in between. Written as DNA, the CDR3 is TGTGCCAGCAGTGGACAGAACACCGGGGAGCTGTTTTTT. Translated, it gives CASSGQNTGELFF. The whole variable domain, filled in from reference TRBV2 and TRBJ2-2, reads EPEVTQTPSHQVTQMGQEVILRCVPISNHLYFYWYRQILGQKVEFLVSFYNNEISEKSEIFDDQFSVERPDGSNFTLKIRSTKLEDSAMYFCASSGQNTGELFFGEGSRLTVL.

The gene calls are TRBV5-1 and TRBJ2-7; 10 positions match TRBD2. After removal of 1 base from V and 3 bases from J, the junction contained 4 bases not matched to a gene. Germline V gene lookup returns CDR1 SGHRS and CDR2 YFSETQ. This CDR3 has 15 residues. This CDR3 is CASSLWGTSDYEQYF. Written as DNA, the CDR3 is TGCGCCAGCAGCTTGTGGGGGACTAGCGACTACGAGCAGTACTTC.

Worth noting for this clone: An end of the junction does not agree with germline; a read error may underlie this. This chain joins TRBV4-3 and TRBJ1-4; D remains ambiguous. Germline V lookup: CDR1 LGHNA, CDR2 YSLEER. The CDR3 totals 14 residues. CDR3 coding DNA: TGCGCCAGCAGCCAAGAAAGAACTACTGAAAAACTGTTTTTT. Amino acid sequence: CASSQERTTEKLFF.

This chain uses TRBV30 with TRBJ2-1; D perhaps matches TRBD2 (6 bases). The CDR3 runs to 13 residues. Germline V gives CDR1 GTSNPN, CDR2 SVGIG (reference sequence). The CDR3 is CVRGGNSYNEQFF. CDR3 coding DNA: TGTGTCCGGGGCGGGAACTCCTACAATGAGCAGTTCTTC.

The rearrangement links TRBV6-6 to TRBJ2-5; a weak D match, TRBD1 (6 bases). The CDR3 consists of 13 residues. V dropped 6 bases and J dropped 4 bases, with 12 bases sitting between them. Germline CDR1 and CDR2: MNHNY and SVGAGI (reference sequence). CDR3 coding DNA: TGTGCCAGCAGCCCCGGACAGTTAGAGACCCAGTACTTC. This translates into CASSPGQLETQYF.

The V call is TRBV10-1, the J call TRBJ2-5; no firm D call. The V end was cut by 4 bases, the J end by 1 base, with 7 bases between. Germline assignment: CDR1 WNHNN and CDR2 SYGVQD (reference sequence). This CDR3 comprises 13 residues. The DNA of the CDR3 is TGCGCCAGCAGTGTCGGTACCCAAGAGACCCAGTACTTC. It codes for CASSVGTQETQYF.

The chain recombines TRBV6-2 or TRBV6-3 with TRBJ2-2; D is unclear. The CDR3 is 12 residues long. Germline-derived CDR1 and CDR2 are MNHEY and SVGEGT. V dropped 1 base and J dropped 7 bases, with 4 bases sitting between them. In nucleotides, the CDR3 is TGTGCCAGCAGTTACTACATCGGGGAGCTGTTTTTT. This codes for CASSYYIGELFF.

The chain has TRBV6-5 and TRBJ1-1, with D maybe TRBD1 (6 bases). With 5 bases removed from V and 9 bases from J, the gap between germline ends came to 19 bases. Germline V CDR1 and CDR2: MNHEY, SVGAGI. The CDR3 covers 14 residues. The CDR3, as DNA: TGTGCCAGCAGTCACCCGGAAAACAGGGCCAAAGCTTTCTTT. Translation gives CASSHPENRAKAFF.

This clone was counted only a few times. The chain couples TRBV7-2 to TRBJ1-5, with 7 bases fitting TRBD1. With V trimmed by 4 bases and J by 0 bases, 9 bases remained unmatched. Germline V CDR1 and CDR2: SGHTA, FQGNSA. CDR3 length: 17 amino acids. The CDR3, as DNA: TGTGCCAGCAGCTCCGCAGGGGGAGGCTATAGCAATCAGCCCCAGCATTTT. This sequence encodes CASSSAGGGYSNQPQHF.